This TCR beta chain was captured in a study of T cell responses to AZD1222 COVID-19 vaccine. Concerning this clone itself: Its antigen is as yet unknown.

Overall study findings and caveats: The number of AZD1222 recipients seropositive at baseline was only five to seven. Spike-specific TCRs gained breadth and depth after people received two AZD1222 doses. A reported finding is that nearly half of spike-specific TCRs target unmutated variant regions. White British donors predominated, females outnumbered males, and clonal diversity was possibly underestimated.

Generated by immunoSEQ multiplex PCR, the TCRdb table keeps only in-frame clones and is missing some. The profile shows about 79,000 clones, 92% of them singletons. Deletions cut 11 bases from V and 4 bases from J, with 12 bases between. The germline V gene has CDR1 MNHEY and CDR2 SVGEGT. This CDR3 is built from 11 residues. This specimen was peripheral blood, taken on day 0 of MenACWY control vaccination. The chain combines TRBV6-2 or TRBV6-3 with TRBJ2-7; no reliable D call. This receptor was taken from an adult in good health. In DNA, the CDR3 is TGTGCCGTCAGTTGGGAATACGAGCAGTACTTC. As protein: CAVSWEYEQYF.